What follows is one T cell receptor (beta chain) and its context. Antigen unknown. 13 Jbeta primers and 60 Vbeta primers were used for the PCR. The assay was immunoSEQ multiplex PCR, and TCRdb's table has in-frame clones only and misses some. The sample comprises around 130,000 clones, 65% to 80% of which are singletons, and 1% rests with the top ten. These data originate in a study of cytomegalovirus exposure and HLA in healthy donors. Trimming shortened V by 2 bases and J by 9 bases, and 7 bases separated the two germline ends. This CDR3 is built from 12 residues. CDR1 and CDR2 from the germline V gene are SNHLY and FYNNEI. Broader study findings: A later analysis by the authors found several of the most significant clusters apparently linked to common viral pathogens. TCR association rates varied by HLA locus in a later analysis, with DRB1 highest and HLA-C lowest. Rarity marked most TCR sequences, yet some public TCRs occurred in many donors.

The sequence came from a human donor in good health. The sequencing sample was made of PBMCs. V usage is TRBV2 and J usage is TRBJ2-2; D not certain. The CDR3 DNA sequence: TGTGCCAGCAGTGAACAGGATAGGGAGCTGTTTTTT. Its protein is CASSEQDRELFF.